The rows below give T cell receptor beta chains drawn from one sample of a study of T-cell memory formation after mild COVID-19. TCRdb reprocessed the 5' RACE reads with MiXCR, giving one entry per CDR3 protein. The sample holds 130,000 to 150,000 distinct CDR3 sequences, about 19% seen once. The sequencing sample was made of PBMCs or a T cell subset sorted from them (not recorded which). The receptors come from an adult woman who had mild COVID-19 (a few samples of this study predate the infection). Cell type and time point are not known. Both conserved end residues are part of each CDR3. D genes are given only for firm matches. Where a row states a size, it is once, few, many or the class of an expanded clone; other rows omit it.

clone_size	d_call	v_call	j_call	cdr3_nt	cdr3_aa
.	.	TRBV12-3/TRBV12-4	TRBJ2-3	TGTGCCAGCACCTCGCTCCGGGGGACAGATACGCAGTATTTT	CASTSLRGTDTQYF
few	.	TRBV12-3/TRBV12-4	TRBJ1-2	TGTGCCAGCAGTTTAGGTCCCCACGCCAGTGGCTACACCTTC	CASSLGPHASGYTF
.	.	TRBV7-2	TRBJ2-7	TGTGCCAGCAGCCGCTCCGGGACCTACGAGCAGTACTTC	CASSRSGTYEQYF
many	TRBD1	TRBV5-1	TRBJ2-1	TGCGCCAGCAGCTTATCACCCGGGACAGGGGGCTACAATGAGCAGTTCTTC	CASSLSPGTGGYNEQFF
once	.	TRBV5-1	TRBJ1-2	TGCGCCAGCAGCTTGGACCGGGACTCCGGGTTGGTTAACTATGGCTACACCTTC	CASSLDRDSGLVNYGYTF
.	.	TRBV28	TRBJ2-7	TGTGCCAGCAGTTTACTCCTCCCTCCTTACGAGCAGTACTTC	CASSLLLPPYEQYF
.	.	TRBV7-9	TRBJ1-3	TGTGCCAGCAGCCCCCCCGGGCAATCTGGAAACACCATATATTTT	CASSPPGQSGNTIYF
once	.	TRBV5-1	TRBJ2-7	TGCGCCAGCATCTTGGACGGGACTGAGTACTTC	CASILDGTEYF
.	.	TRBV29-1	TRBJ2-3	TGCAGCGTCACCGTCGGCACAGATACGCAGTATTTT	CSVTVGTDTQYF
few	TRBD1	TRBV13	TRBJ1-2	TGTGCCAGCAGCCTAAGGACAGGGGGGGCTGGCTACACCTTC	CASSLRTGGAGYTF